What follows describes a single T cell receptor beta chain. The target of this receptor is not known. Base qualities are not provided; no much larger clone lies one nucleotide away. What this sample's treatment or condition label stands for: in vitro stimulation with specific CMV peptide epitopes to enrich CMV-specific T cells. The sample belongs to a study of T cell repertoires in cytomegalovirus infection (dated by TCRdb to between 2018 and 2021). The study in broad terms: Peptide stimulations targeted recently identified HLA-C-restricted CMV epitopes, whose presentation resists viral immunomodulation, together with well-studied HLA-B-restricted epitopes. The HLA type of each donor mattered for the analysis, because public TCR beta signatures pointed to carriage of CMV infection along with the matching HLA type.

Overall study results and their limits: The ex vivo response was dominated by HLA-C-restricted CMV-specific TCR beta clonotypes, and the single most frequent clonotype in two of eight donors was supplied by these HLA-C-restricted clonotypes. In both this cohort and an independent roughly 350-donor cohort, the cumulative frequency of public TCR beta family members distinguished carriers of CMV infection plus the relevant HLA type.

Clipping removes 3 bases from V and 4 bases from J, with 12 as the unmatched junction base count. The CDR3 spans 19 residues, from the cysteine through the phenylalanine. The only DNA kept is the CDR3, 57 bases in frame from the first base. CDR1 and CDR2, looked up from the germline V gene (reference sequence), are SEHNR and FQNEAQ. The sample was run on an Illumina HiSeq 1500. Clones were called with MiXCR by TCRdb after fastp trimmed the public reads at Q25, and only in-frame beta chains were retained. For every CDR3 protein sequence, its rows merge into one entry that carries the most common genes and DNA. Counted in this sample were approximately 1,000,000 distinct CDR3 sequences; roughly 30% of them appeared once. The ten largest account for about 14% of the sample.

This sequence uses TRBV7-9 and TRBJ2-6; TRBD1 lines up with 10 middle nucleotides. The starting material was cultured CD8+ T cells from PBMCs, obtained from culture after CMV antigen stimulation. The sequence derives from a human donor in good health (CMV status not recorded). Some clones in this sample may be carry-over from other donors' samples. The nucleotide sequence is given as TGTGCCAGCAGCTTGCCCGGGACAGGGGAGCTTACCGGGGCCAACGTCCTGACTTTC. Translation gives CASSLPGTGELTGANVLTF.